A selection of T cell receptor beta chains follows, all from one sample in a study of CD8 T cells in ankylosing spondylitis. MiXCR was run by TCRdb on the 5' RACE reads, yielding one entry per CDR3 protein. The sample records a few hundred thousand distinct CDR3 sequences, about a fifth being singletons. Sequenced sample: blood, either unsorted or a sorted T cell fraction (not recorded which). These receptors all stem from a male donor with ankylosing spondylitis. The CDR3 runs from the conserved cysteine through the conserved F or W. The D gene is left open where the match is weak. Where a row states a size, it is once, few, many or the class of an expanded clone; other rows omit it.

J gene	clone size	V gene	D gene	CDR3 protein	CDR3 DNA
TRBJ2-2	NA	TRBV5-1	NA	CASTVERGTGELFF	TGCGCCAGCACCGTCGAGCGTGGCACCGGGGAGCTGTTTTTT
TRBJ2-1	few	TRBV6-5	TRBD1	CASSYSGTGEGEQFF	TGTGCCAGCAGTTACTCCGGGACAGGGGAGGGTGAGCAGTTCTTC
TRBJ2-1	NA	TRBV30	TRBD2	CAWSGPLLGLAENEQFF	TGTGCCTGGAGTGGGCCACTATTGGGACTAGCGGAGAATGAGCAGTTCTTC
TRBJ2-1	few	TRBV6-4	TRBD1	CASGTGVANEQFF	TGTGCCAGCGGGACAGGGGTCGCCAATGAGCAGTTCTTC
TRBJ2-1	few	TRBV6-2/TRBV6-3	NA	CASTRVRTSSHNEQFF	TGTGCCAGCACCAGGGTTCGTACTAGCTCCCACAATGAGCAGTTCTTC
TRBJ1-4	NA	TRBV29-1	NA	CSIRVAREKLFF	TGCAGCATCCGGGTCGCAAGGGAAAAACTGTTTTTT
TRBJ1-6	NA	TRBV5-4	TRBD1	CASSLDYRGDSPLHF	TGTGCCAGCAGCTTGGATTACAGGGGTGATTCACCCCTCCACTTT
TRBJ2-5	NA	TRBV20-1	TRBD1	CSALTGQGIETQYF	TGCAGCGCTTTAACGGGACAGGGGATAGAGACCCAGTACTTC
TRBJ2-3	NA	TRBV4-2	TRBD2	CASSQDDPSGRAPTVDTQYF	TGTGCCAGCAGCCAAGATGATCCTAGCGGGAGGGCCCCTACGGTTGATACGCAGTATTTT
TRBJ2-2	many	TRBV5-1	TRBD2	CASSNPGGPNTGELFF	TGCGCCAGCAGCAACCCGGGGGGGCCGAACACCGGGGAGCTGTTTTTT
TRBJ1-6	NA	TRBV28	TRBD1	CASSPGTGTYNSPLHF	TGTGCCAGCAGTCCCGGGACAGGGACCTATAATTCACCCCTCCACTTT
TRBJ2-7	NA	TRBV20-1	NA	CSARVGTRGYEQYF	TGCAGTGCTAGAGTTGGGACTCGGGGCTACGAGCAGTACTTC
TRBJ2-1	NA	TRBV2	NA	CASDTLNSYNEQFF	TGTGCCAGCGACACACTGAACTCCTACAATGAGCAGTTCTTC
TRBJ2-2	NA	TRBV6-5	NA	CASAGFAGELFF	TGTGCCAGCGCGGGCTTCGCCGGGGAGCTGTTTTTT
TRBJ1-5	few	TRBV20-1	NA	CSAPDIQSQPQHF	TGCAGTGCGCCGGACATTCAGAGTCAGCCCCAGCATTTT
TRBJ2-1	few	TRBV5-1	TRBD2	CASWLASGPYNEQFF	TGCGCCAGCTGGCTTGCTAGCGGACCCTACAATGAGCAGTTCTTC
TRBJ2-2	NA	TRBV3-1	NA	CASSQSAAAGELFF	TGTGCCAGCAGCCAATCAGCAGCAGCCGGGGAGCTGTTTTTT
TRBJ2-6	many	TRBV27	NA	CASLGGANVLTF	TGTGCCAGCTTAGGTGGGGCCAACGTCCTGACTTTC
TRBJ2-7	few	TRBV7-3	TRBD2	CASTPSPPGTSLYEQYF	TGTGCCAGCACCCCCTCCCCCCCTGGGACTAGTCTCTACGAGCAGTACTTC
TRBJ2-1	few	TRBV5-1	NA	CASSPGGGSSYNEQFF	TGCGCCAGCAGCCCAGGGGGCGGGAGCTCCTACAATGAGCAGTTCTTC
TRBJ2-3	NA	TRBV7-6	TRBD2	CASSQIAGGGTDTQYF	TGTGCCAGCAGCCAAATAGCGGGAGGGGGCACAGATACGCAGTATTTT
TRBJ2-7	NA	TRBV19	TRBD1	CASSTTGQGASEQYF	TGTGCCAGTAGTACAACTGGACAGGGGGCAAGCGAGCAGTACTTC
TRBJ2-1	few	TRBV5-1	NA	CASSFEAGNEQFF	TGCGCCAGCAGCTTCGAGGCGGGCAATGAGCAGTTCTTC
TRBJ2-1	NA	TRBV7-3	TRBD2	CASSATGTSYEQFF	TGTGCCAGCAGCGCGACCGGGACTAGTTATGAGCAGTTCTTC
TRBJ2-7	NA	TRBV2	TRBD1	CASRRQGLNYEQHF	TGTGCCAGCAGGCGACAGGGTCTCAACTACGAGCAGCACTTC
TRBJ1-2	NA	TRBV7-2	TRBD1	CASSLGGTGGHYGYTF	TGTGCCAGCAGCTTAGGGGGGACAGGGGGCCACTATGGCTACACCTTC
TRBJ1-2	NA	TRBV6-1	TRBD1	CASSRDRGFGYTF	TGTGCCAGCAGTCGGGACAGGGGATTTGGCTACACCTTC
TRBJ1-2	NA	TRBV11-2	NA	CASSLAFNSYGYTF	TGTGCCAGCAGCTTAGCCTTTAACAGCTATGGCTACACCTTC
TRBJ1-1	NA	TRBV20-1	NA	CSAREGLNTEAFF	TGTTCCGCTAGGGAGGGGTTGAACACTGAAGCTTTCTTT
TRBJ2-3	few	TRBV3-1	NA	CASSPGPSSDTQYF	TGTGCCAGCAGCCCCGGGCCCTCTTCCGATACGCAGTATTTT
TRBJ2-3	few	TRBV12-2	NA	CASRPGAATDTQYF	TGTGCAAGTCGCCCGGGGGCCGCGACAGATACGCAGTATTTT
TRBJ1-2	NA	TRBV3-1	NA	CASSPIVTERYGYTF	TGTGCCAGCAGCCCCATTGTGACAGAACGTTATGGCTACACCTTC
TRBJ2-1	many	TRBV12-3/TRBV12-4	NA	CASSFANNEQFF	TGTGCCAGCAGTTTTGCGAACAATGAGCAGTTCTTC
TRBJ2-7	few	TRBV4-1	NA	CASSRDLSYEQYF	TGCGCCAGCAGCCGGGACTTATCCTACGAGCAGTACTTC
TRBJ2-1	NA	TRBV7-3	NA	CASSLLTDNEQFF	TGTGCCAGCAGCTTGTTAACCGACAATGAGCAGTTCTTC
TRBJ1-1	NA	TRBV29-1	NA	CSIQRGGNTEAFF	TGCAGCATACAACGAGGGGGGAACACTGAAGCTTTCTTT
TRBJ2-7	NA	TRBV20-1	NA	CSAAPDAVGYEQYF	TGCAGTGCAGCCCCTGACGCGGTAGGCTACGAGCAGTACTTC
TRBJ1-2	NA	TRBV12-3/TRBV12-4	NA	CASSPSGVDGGYTF	TGTGCCAGCAGTCCTTCAGGAGTCGACGGCGGCTACACCTTC
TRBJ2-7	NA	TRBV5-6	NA	CASSFFWGSYEQYF	TGTGCCAGCAGCTTTTTTTGGGGATCCTACGAGCAGTACTTC
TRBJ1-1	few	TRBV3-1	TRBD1	CASSGRTGNTEAFF	TGTGCCAGCAGCGGCCGGACAGGGAACACTGAAGCTTTCTTT
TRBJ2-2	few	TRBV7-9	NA	CASSKGQVANTGELFF	TGTGCCAGCAGTAAGGGGCAGGTGGCGAACACCGGGGAGCTGTTTTTT
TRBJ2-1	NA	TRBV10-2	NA	CASSQDIPSNEQFF	TGCGCCAGCAGCCAAGACATCCCAAGCAATGAGCAGTTCTTC
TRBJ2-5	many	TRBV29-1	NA	CSASSETQYF	TGCAGCGCTTCGTCGGAGACCCAGTACTTC
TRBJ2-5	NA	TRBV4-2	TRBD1	CASSLDRGSVETQYF	TGTGCCAGCAGCCTTGACAGGGGTTCGGTTGAGACCCAGTACTTC
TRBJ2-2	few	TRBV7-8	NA	CASSSPARRAITGELFF	TGTGCCAGCAGCTCCCCGGCCCGTAGGGCGATCACCGGGGAGCTGTTTTTT
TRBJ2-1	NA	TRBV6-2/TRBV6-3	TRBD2	CASKGLAGNNEQFF	TGTGCCAGTAAGGGACTAGCGGGAAACAATGAGCAGTTCTTC
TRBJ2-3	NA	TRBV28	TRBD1	CASSPGQSIDTQYF	TGTGCCAGCAGTCCGGGACAGTCCATTGATACGCAGTATTTT
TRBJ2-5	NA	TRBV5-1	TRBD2	CASSLGGRALETQYF	TGCGCCAGCAGCTTGGGAGGGAGGGCCTTGGAGACCCAGTACTTC
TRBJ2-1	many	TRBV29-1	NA	CSVRKVYSYNEQFF	TGCAGCGTTCGGAAAGTGTACTCCTACAATGAGCAGTTCTTC
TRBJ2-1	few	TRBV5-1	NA	CASSPGRQSSYNEQFF	TGCGCCAGCAGTCCAGGGCGGCAAAGCTCCTACAATGAGCAGTTCTTC
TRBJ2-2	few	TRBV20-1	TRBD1	CSADRVTGELFF	TGCAGTGCTGACAGGGTGACCGGGGAGCTGTTTTTT